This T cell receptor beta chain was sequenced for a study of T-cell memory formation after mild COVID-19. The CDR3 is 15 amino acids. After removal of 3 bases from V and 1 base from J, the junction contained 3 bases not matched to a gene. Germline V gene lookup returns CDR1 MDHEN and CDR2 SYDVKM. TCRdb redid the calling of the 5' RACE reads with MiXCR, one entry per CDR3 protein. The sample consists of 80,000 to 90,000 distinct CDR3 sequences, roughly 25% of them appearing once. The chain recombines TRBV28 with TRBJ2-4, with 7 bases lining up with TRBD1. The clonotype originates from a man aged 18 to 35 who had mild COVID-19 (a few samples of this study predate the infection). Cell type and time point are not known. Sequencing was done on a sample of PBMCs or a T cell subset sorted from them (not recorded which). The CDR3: CASSFEGAAKNIQYF. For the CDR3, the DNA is TGTGCCAGCAGTTTCGAGGGGGCCGCCAAAAACATTCAGTACTTC.